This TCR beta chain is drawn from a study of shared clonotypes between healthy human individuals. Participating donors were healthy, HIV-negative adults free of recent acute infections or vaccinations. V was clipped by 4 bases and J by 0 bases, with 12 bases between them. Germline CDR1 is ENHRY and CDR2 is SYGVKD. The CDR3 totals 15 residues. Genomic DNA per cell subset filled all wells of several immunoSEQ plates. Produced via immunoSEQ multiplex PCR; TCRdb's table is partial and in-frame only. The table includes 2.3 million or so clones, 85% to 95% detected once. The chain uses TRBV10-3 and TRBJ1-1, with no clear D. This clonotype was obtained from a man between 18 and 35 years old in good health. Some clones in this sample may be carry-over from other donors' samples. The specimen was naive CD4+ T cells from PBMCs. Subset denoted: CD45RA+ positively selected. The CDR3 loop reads CAISGHRSMNTEAFF. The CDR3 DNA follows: TGTGCCATCAGTGGACACCGTAGCATGAACACTGAAGCTTTCTTT.